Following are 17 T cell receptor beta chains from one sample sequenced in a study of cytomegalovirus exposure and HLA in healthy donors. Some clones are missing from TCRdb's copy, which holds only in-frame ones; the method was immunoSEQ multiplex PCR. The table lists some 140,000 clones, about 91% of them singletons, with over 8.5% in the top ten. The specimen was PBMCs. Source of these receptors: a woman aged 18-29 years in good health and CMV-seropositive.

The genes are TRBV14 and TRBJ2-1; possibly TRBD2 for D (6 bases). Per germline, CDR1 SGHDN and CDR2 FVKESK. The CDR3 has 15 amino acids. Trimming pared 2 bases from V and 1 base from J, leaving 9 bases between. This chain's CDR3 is CASSQIGGSYNEQFF. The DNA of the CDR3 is TGTGCCAGCAGCCAAATCGGGGGTTCCTACAATGAGCAGTTCTTC.

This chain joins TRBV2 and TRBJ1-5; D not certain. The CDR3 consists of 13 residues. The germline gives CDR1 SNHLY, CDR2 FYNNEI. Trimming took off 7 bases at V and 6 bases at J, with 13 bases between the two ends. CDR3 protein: CASTDGEGQPQHF. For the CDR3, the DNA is TGTGCCAGCACGGACGGAGAGGGTCAGCCCCAGCATTTT.

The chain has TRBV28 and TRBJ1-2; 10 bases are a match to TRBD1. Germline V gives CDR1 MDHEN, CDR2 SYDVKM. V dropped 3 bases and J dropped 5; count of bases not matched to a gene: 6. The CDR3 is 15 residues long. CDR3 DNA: TGTGCCAGCAGTTTTCGGGACAGGGGACGGTATGGCTACACCTTC. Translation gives CASSFRDRGRYGYTF.

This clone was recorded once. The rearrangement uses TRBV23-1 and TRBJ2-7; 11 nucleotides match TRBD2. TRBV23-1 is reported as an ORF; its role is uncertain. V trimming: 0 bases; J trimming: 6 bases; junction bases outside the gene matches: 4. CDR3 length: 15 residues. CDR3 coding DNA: TGCGCCAGCAGTCAATCCGGGACTAGCGGCCCCGAGCAGTACTTC. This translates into CASSQSGTSGPEQYF.

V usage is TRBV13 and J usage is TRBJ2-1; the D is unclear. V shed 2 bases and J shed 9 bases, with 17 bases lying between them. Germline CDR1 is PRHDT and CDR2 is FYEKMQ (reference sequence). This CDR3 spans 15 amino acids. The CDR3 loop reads CASSLSPETTSEQFF. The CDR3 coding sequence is TGTGCCAGCAGCTTATCACCCGAAACAACAAGTGAGCAGTTCTTC.

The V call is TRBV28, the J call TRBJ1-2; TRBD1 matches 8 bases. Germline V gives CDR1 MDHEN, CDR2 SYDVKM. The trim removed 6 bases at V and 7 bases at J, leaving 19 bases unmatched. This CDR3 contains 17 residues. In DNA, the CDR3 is TGTGCCAGCAGCCGAGACACGGCCCAAAGACAGGGGCGTGGCTACACCTTC. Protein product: CASSRDTAQRQGRGYTF.

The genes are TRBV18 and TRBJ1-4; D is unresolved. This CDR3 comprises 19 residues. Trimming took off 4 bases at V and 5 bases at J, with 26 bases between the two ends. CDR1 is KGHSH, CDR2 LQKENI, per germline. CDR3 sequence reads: CASSLSQNLGPQPNEKLFF. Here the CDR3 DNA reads TGTGCCAGCTCACTTTCGCAGAATCTGGGCCCTCAACCAAATGAAAAACTGTTTTTT.

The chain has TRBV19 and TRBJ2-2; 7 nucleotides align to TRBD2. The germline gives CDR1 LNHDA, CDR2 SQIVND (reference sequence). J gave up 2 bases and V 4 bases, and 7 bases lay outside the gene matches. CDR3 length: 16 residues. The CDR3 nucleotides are TGTGCCAGTAGTAATGGGCTAGCGGCCAACACCGGGGAGCTGTTTTTT. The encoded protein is CASSNGLAANTGELFF.

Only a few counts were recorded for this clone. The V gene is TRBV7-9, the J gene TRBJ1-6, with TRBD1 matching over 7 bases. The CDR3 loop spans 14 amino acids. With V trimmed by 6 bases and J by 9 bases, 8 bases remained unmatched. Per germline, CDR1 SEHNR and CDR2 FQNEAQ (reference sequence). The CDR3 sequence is CASSNVTGLSPLHF. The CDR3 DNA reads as TGTGCCAGCAGTAACGTGACAGGGCTTTCACCCCTCCACTTT.

The CDR3: CASIHTGLAGNTGELFF. In DNA form, the CDR3 reads TGTGCCAGCATCCACACGGGACTAGCGGGGAACACCGGGGAGCTGTTTTTT. The genes are TRBV28 and TRBJ2-2; 12 bases align to TRBD2. V was clipped by 7 bases and J by 1 base; unmatched bases: 7. The CDR3 is made up of 17 amino acids. Germline V gene lookup returns CDR1 MDHEN and CDR2 SYDVKM.

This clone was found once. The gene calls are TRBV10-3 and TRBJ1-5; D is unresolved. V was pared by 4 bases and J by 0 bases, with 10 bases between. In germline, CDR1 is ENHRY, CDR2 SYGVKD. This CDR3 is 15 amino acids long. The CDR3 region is CAISAGVNSNQPQHF. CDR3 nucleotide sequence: TGTGCCATCAGTGCCGGGGTTAATAGCAATCAGCCCCAGCATTTT.

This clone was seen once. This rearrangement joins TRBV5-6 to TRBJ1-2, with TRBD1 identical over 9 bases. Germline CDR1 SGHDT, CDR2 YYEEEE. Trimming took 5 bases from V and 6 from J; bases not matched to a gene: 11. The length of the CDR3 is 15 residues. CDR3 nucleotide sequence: TGTGCCAGCAGAGGGGGGACAGGGACGGGCGATGGCTACACCTTC. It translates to CASRGGTGTGDGYTF.

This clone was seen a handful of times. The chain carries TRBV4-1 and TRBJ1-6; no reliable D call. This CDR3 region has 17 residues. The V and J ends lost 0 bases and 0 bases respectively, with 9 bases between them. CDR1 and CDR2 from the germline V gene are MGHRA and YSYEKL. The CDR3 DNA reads TGCGCCAGCAGCCAAGAGACGGGGAGCTCCTATAATTCACCCCTCCACTTT. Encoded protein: CASSQETGSSYNSPLHF.

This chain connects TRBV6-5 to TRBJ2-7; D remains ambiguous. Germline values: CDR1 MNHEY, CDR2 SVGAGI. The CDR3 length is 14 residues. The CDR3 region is CVYVLEVVAYEQYF. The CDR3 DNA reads TGTGTCTACGTATTAGAGGTAGTGGCCTACGAGCAGTACTTC.

The CDR3 is CASSVGWRGLAYEQYF. In DNA, the CDR3 is TGTGCCAGCAGCGTGGGCTGGCGGGGGCTCGCCTACGAGCAGTACTTC. V gene TRBV5-5 combines with J gene TRBJ2-7, with D possibly TRBD2 on 7 matching bases. CDR1 and CDR2 (germline): SGHKS, YYEKEE (reference sequence). The CDR3 runs 16 residues. V dropped 4 bases and J dropped 2 bases, with 19 bases sitting between them.

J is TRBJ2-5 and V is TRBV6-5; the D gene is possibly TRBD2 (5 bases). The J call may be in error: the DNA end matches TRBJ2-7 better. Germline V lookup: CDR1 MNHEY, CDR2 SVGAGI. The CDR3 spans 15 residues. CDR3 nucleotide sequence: TGTGCCAGCAGCCAGGTGGTTGGGAGCTCCTACGAGCAGTACTTC. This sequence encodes CASSQVVGSSYEQYF.

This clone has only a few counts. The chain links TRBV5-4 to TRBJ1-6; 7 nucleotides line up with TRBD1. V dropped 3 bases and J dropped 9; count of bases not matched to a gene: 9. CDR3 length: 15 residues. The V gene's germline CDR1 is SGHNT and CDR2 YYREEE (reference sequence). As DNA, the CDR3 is TGTGCCAGCAGCTCTCAGGGGGTAATAGCTTCACCCCTCCACTTT. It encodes CASSSQGVIASPLHF.